The 24 T cell receptor beta chains in this list originate from one sample, sequenced in a study of blood T cell repertoires in COVID-19 (TCRdb year 2020). The library was made by the immunoSEQ multiplex PCR assay. This is the immuneACCESS table as TCRdb keeps it, with only in-frame sequences that have V and J called. A part of the clones is gone; compared with another copy, unresolved V genes explain less than half, and the rest is unexplained. A total of approximately 200,000 clones appear in this sample, less than 90% of them only once. The biggest ten clones account for about 5.1% of the sample. Sequencing was carried out using peripheral blood. The receptors derive from a woman aged 55-69 years who had recovered from COVID-19.

The genes are TRBV11-3 and TRBJ1-1; no clear D gene. V was shortened by 5 bases and J by 1 base, with 8 bases between the two germline ends. CDR3 size: 13 residues. In germline, CDR1 is SGHNT, CDR2 YENEEA. CDR3 nucleotides: TGTGCCAGCAGCCTCGCAGAGAACACTGAAGCTTTCTTT. Its protein product is CASSLAENTEAFF. The complete variable domain, with remaining parts taken from reference TRBV11-3 and TRBJ1-1, reads EAGVVQSPRYKIIEKKQPVAFWCNPISGHNTLYWYLQNLGQGPELLIRYENEEAVDDSQLPKDRFSAERLKGVDSTLKIQPAELGDSAVYLCASSLAENTEAFFGQGTRLTVV.

The chain employs TRBV7-9 and TRBJ1-4, with D unclear. This CDR3 has 13 amino acids. With 5 bases removed from V and 8 bases from J, the gap between germline ends came to 12 bases. Germline CDR1 reads SEHNR; CDR2 reads FQNEAQ (reference sequence). This CDR3 is CASSAGLGEKLFF. The CDR3 DNA reads TGTGCCAGCAGCGCCGGCCTCGGGGAAAAACTGTTTTTT.

This clone was observed once. This sequence joins TRBV10-3 and TRBJ1-2; the D gene is possibly TRBD1 (5 bases). CDR3 length: 14 residues. Germline CDR1 reads ENHRY; CDR2 reads SYGVKD. V lost 4 bases and J lost 7, with 16 bases in between. The CDR3 DNA sequence: TGTGCCATCAGTGCCCAGGGCGGGAGTCGTGGCTACACCTTC. Its translation: CAISAQGGSRGYTF.

The chain uses TRBV28 and TRBJ1-2; D remains ambiguous. Germline CDR1 reads MDHEN; CDR2 reads SYDVKM. V gave up 2 bases and J gave up 6 bases, with 16 bases separating them. CDR3 size: 15 residues. The CDR3 spells CASSLRVLDGHGYTF. Here the CDR3 DNA reads TGTGCCAGCAGTTTAAGGGTACTAGATGGCCATGGCTACACCTTC.

This clone occurred once. The V and J genes are TRBV5-4 and TRBJ2-2; D may be TRBD2 (6 bases). This CDR3 spans 16 amino acids. Trimming took 0 bases from V and 1 from J, leaving 10 bases between them. Germline V CDR1 and CDR2: SGHNT, YYREEE (reference sequence). CDR3 in DNA: TGTGCCAGCAGCTTGGATGGGGGGAGGAACACCGGGGAGCTGTTTTTT. Translating gives CASSLDGGRNTGELFF. The entire variable domain, with the rest obtained from reference TRBV5-4 and TRBJ2-2, is as follows: ETGVTQSPTHLIKTRGQQVTLRCSSQSGHNTVSWYQQALGQGPQFIFQYYREEENGRGNFPPRFSGLQFPNYSSELNVNALELDDSALYLCASSLDGGRNTGELFFGEGSRLTVL.

The chain carries TRBV3-1 (or the pseudogene TRBV3-2) and TRBJ2-3, with D perhaps matching TRBD1 (6 bases). The germline V gene encodes CDR1 LGHDT and CDR2 YNNKEL (reference sequence). The CDR3 extends over 15 amino acids. V dropped 0 bases and J dropped 2 bases, with 9 bases sitting between them. This CDR3 reads CASSQDTGNTDTQYF. Here the CDR3 DNA reads TGTGCCAGCAGCCAAGATACAGGGAACACAGATACGCAGTATTTT.

DNA of the CDR3: TGTGCCACCAGCAGAGACTTCAGGGGAAATCAGCCCCAGCATTTT. It translates to CATSRDFRGNQPQHF. V is TRBV15 and J is TRBJ1-5, with a weak D call TRBD1 (6 bases). Per the germline V gene, CDR1 is LNHNV and CDR2 is YYDKDF (reference sequence). The CDR3 is 15 amino acids. V was pared by 0 bases and J by 4 bases, with 10 bases between.

This chain uses TRBV5-4 with TRBJ2-2; D unresolved. The CDR3 length is 12 residues. V gave up 1 base and J gave up 7 bases, with 5 bases separating them. In germline, CDR1 is SGHNT, CDR2 YYREEE (reference sequence). The DNA of the CDR3 is TGTGCCAGCAGCTTGACAGACGGGGAGCTGTTTTTT. Its protein is CASSLTDGELFF.

V gene TRBV6-5 combines with J gene TRBJ1-1, with D unresolved. Trimming removed 5 bases from V and 0 bases from J, with 13 bases in between. Germline V gene lookup returns CDR1 MNHEY and CDR2 SVGAGI. The CDR3 loop spans 15 amino acids. The chain's CDR3 is CASSLPRDLNTEAFF. The CDR3 DNA reads TGTGCCAGCAGTCTACCTAGAGACCTGAACACTGAAGCTTTCTTT.

This clone was seen only a few times. CDR3 nucleotide sequence: TGCGCCAGCAGCTTAAGTCAGGGGGCTCAAGAGACCCAGTACTTC. Encoded protein: CASSLSQGAQETQYF. V usage is TRBV5-1 and J usage is TRBJ2-5; TRBD1 matches at 8 bases. CDR1 is SGHRS, CDR2 YFSETQ, per germline. This CDR3 is built from 15 residues. The ends lost 2 bases at V and 2 bases at J; junction bases unmatched: 5.

V usage is TRBV21-1 and J usage is TRBJ1-4; no DNA check was done on the table's D call, TRBD1. TRBV21-1 is shown as a pseudogene. This CDR3 contains 19 residues. This chain's CDR3 is CASSKDRGPRSPANEKLFF. In nucleotides, the CDR3 is TGTGCCAGCAGCAAAGATAGGGGGCCCCGAAGCCCGGCTAATGAAAAACTGTTTTTT.

This clone is a singleton in its sample. The rearrangement joins TRBV7-9 to TRBJ1-2, with 8 positions matching TRBD1. The germline gives CDR1 SEHNR, CDR2 FQNEAQ (reference sequence). The J segment lost 0 bases and the V segment lost 2 bases, leaving 5 bases of the junction unmatched. The CDR3 is 16 amino acids. This chain's CDR3 is CASSLFETGANYGYTF. In nucleotides, the CDR3 is TGTGCCAGCAGCTTATTCGAGACAGGGGCTAACTATGGCTACACCTTC.

The rearrangement links TRBV4-3 to TRBJ2-3; 12 positions match TRBD2. The CDR3 totals 18 residues. Germline CDR1 is LGHNA and CDR2 is YSLEER. V trimming: 4 bases; J trimming: 5 bases; junction bases outside the gene matches: 13. Here the CDR3 reads CASSPTRASGGVIDTQYF. In nucleotides, the CDR3 is TGCGCCAGCAGCCCGACCCGAGCTAGCGGGGGGGTGATAGATACGCAGTATTTT.

The chain uses TRBV5-1 and TRBJ2-3; the D gene is possibly TRBD2 (6 bases). The CDR3 has 15 residues. Germline CDR1 is SGHRS and CDR2 is YFSETQ. The V and J ends lost 0 bases and 0 bases respectively, with 8 bases between them. CDR3 bases: TGCGCCAGCAGCTTGGAGGAGGGGAGCACAGATACGCAGTATTTT. Translating it yields CASSLEEGSTDTQYF.

The genes are TRBV27 and TRBJ2-7; weak D call: TRBD1 (6 bases). V shed 2 bases and J shed 5 bases, with 7 bases lying between them. Per germline, CDR1 MNHEY and CDR2 SMNVEV (reference sequence). This CDR3 has 12 residues. CDR3 loop: CASSLQGNEQYF. As DNA, the CDR3 is TGTGCCAGCAGTTTACAGGGGAACGAGCAGTACTTC.

The chain joins TRBV7-8 to TRBJ1-2; 8 nucleotides agree with TRBD1. The V and J ends lost 1 base and 8 bases, in that order; junction bases with no gene match: 9. Germline-derived CDR1 and CDR2 are SGHVS and FQNEAQ. This CDR3 is built from 15 residues. The CDR3 sequence: CASSLVAGGARGYTF. The CDR3 region has the DNA TGTGCCAGCAGCTTAGTTGCAGGGGGCGCCCGGGGCTACACCTTC.

The genes are TRBV25-1 and TRBJ2-7; 12 bases are shared with TRBD1. CDR1 is MGHDK, CDR2 SYGVNS, per germline. Trimming took 2 bases from V and 5 from J; bases not matched to a gene: 1. The CDR3 has 14 amino acids. CDR3: CASSEGTGGDEQYF. The CDR3 coding sequence is TGTGCCAGCAGTGAAGGGACAGGGGGCGACGAGCAGTACTTC.

This clone came up once. This chain joins TRBV30 and TRBJ1-6; 8 nucleotides line up with TRBD1. Looked up from germline, CDR1 is GTSNPN and CDR2 is SVGIG (reference sequence). The CDR3 covers 14 residues. Germline trimming cut 8 bases from V and 7 bases from J; bases unmatched to any gene: 10. In DNA, the CDR3 is TGTGCCGGGTTACCGGGACAGGCCAATTCACCCCTCCACTTT. The encoded protein is CAGLPGQANSPLHF.

V usage is TRBV29-1 and J usage is TRBJ1-1; D might be TRBD1 (6 bases). Germline lookup yields CDR1 SQVTM and CDR2 ANQGSEA. Deletions cut 1 base from V and 7 bases from J, with 13 bases between. The CDR3 is 13 amino acids. CDR3 sequence reads: CSVEVQGNLEAFF. CDR3 nucleotides: TGCAGCGTTGAAGTACAGGGTAATCTTGAAGCTTTCTTT. Together with reference TRBV29-1 and TRBJ1-1, the CDR3 gives the full variable domain: SAVISQKPSRDICQRGTSLTIQCQVDSQVTMMFWYRQQPGQSLTLIATANQGSEATYESGFVIDKFPISRPNLTFSTLTVSNMSPEDSSIYLCSVEVQGNLEAFFGQGTRLTVV.

The chain combines TRBV30 with TRBJ1-2, with 8 positions matching TRBD1. With V trimmed by 2 bases and J by 7 bases, 9 bases remained unmatched. The CDR3 length is 14 residues. The germline CDR1 and CDR2 sequences are GTSNPN and SVGIG (reference sequence). This CDR3 reads CAWSRDRGQLGYTF. The CDR3 bases are TGTGCCTGGAGTCGAGACAGGGGTCAGCTTGGCTACACCTTC.

The chain couples TRBV5-4 to TRBJ2-3; D might be TRBD2 (6 bases). This CDR3 contains 14 residues. CDR1 and CDR2 (germline): SGHNT, YYREEE (reference sequence). V gave up 5 bases and J gave up 0 bases, with 10 bases separating them. This chain's CDR3 is CASRGGVSTDTQYF. CDR3 coding DNA: TGTGCCAGCAGGGGCGGGGTTAGCACAGATACGCAGTATTTT. Full variable domain (rest looked up from reference TRBV5-4 and TRBJ2-3): ETGVTQSPTHLIKTRGQQVTLRCSSQSGHNTVSWYQQALGQGPQFIFQYYREEENGRGNFPPRFSGLQFPNYSSELNVNALELDDSALYLCASRGGVSTDTQYFGPGTRLTVL.

The chain combines TRBV19 with TRBJ2-7, with D perhaps matching TRBD1 (6 bases). Germline assignment: CDR1 LNHDA and CDR2 SQIVND (reference sequence). Deletions cut 2 bases from V and 3 bases from J, with 14 bases between. The CDR3 has 15 residues. This CDR3 is CASSITDSDYYEQYF. The CDR3 DNA follows: TGTGCCAGTAGTATAACGGACAGTGACTACTACGAGCAGTACTTC.

The genes are TRBV7-3 and TRBJ2-5; a weak D match, TRBD2 (7 bases). The CDR3 length is 15 residues. Germline values: CDR1 SGHTA, CDR2 FQGTGA. V lost 5 bases, J lost 2 bases, and 15 bases lay in between. The CDR3 sequence: CASSAGLGGQETQYF. For the CDR3, the DNA is TGTGCCAGCAGCGCAGGACTAGGGGGACAAGAGACCCAGTACTTC. Combining the CDR3 with reference TRBV7-3 and TRBJ2-5 gives the whole variable domain GAGVSQTPSNKVTEKGKYVELRCDPISGHTALYWYRQSLGQGPEFLIYFQGTGAADDSGLPNDRFFAVRPEGSVSTLKIQRTERGDSAVYLCASSAGLGGQETQYFGPGTRLLVL.

The gene calls are TRBV6-1 and TRBJ2-5; 9 nucleotides line up with TRBD1. Germline-derived CDR1 and CDR2 are MNHNS and SASEGT. The ends lost 4 bases at V and 4 bases at J; junction bases unmatched: 13. The CDR3 is made up of 17 amino acids. As DNA, the CDR3 is TGTGCCAGCAGTGTTAGAGGATTGACAGGGGGTTCAGAGACCCAGTACTTC. As protein: CASSVRGLTGGSETQYF.